Following are 26 T cell receptor beta chains from one sample sequenced in a study of T cell repertoires in cytomegalovirus infection. Their antigens are not known. Via MiXCR, TCRdb re-called the reads, giving one row per CDR3 protein. The sample carries roughly 500,000 distinct CDR3 sequences, around 30% recorded once. Sequencing used cultured PBMCs, obtained from culture after CMV antigen stimulation. These receptors were obtained from a human donor in good health (CMV status not recorded). Some clones in this sample may be carry-over from other donors' samples.

This clonotype has just a few counts. In DNA, the CDR3 is TGTGCCAGCCGCGGGCTCGGGACTAGCGGTTACGAGCAGTACTTC. It translates to CASRGLGTSGYEQYF. The chain joins TRBV12-3 or TRBV12-4 to TRBJ2-7; 11 nucleotides match TRBD2. Germline trimming cut 8 bases from V and 4 bases from J; bases unmatched to any gene: 10. The CDR3 loop spans 15 amino acids.

The chain combines TRBV10-2 with TRBJ2-7, with D unclear. The CDR3 runs 13 residues. CDR1 and CDR2 from the germline V gene are WSHSY and SAAADI. V lost 4 bases, J lost 2 bases, and 9 bases lay in between. The CDR3 sequence is CASSAVSAYEQYF. The CDR3 DNA reads as TGCGCCAGCAGTGCAGTTTCTGCCTACGAGCAGTACTTC.

This clonotype was seen more than once but under ten times. This rearrangement joins TRBV7-2 to TRBJ2-1; 9 bases are a match to TRBD2. J gave up 0 bases and V 1 base, and 7 bases lay outside the gene matches. Germline V CDR1 and CDR2: SGHTA, FQGNSA. This CDR3 comprises 18 residues. This CDR3 is CASSLELAGSSSYNEQFF. DNA for the CDR3: TGTGCCAGCAGCTTAGAACTAGCGGGCTCTAGCTCCTACAATGAGCAGTTCTTC.

The J gene is TRBJ2-5, the V gene TRBV7-9; tentatively, D is TRBD1 or TRBD2 (5 bases each). Germline CDR1 reads SEHNR; CDR2 reads FQNEAQ (reference sequence). The CDR3 is 15 amino acids. V was trimmed by 4 bases and J by 1 base, leaving 13 bases between them. The CDR3 loop is CASSSQWGSQETQYF. DNA for the CDR3: TGTGCCAGCAGCTCCCAGTGGGGGAGCCAAGAGACCCAGTACTTC.

At least ten counts were recorded for this clonotype. This chain joins TRBV28 and TRBJ1-1; D is unresolved. Trimming removed 5 bases at V and 5 bases at J, with 9 bases between. Germline CDR1 reads MDHEN; CDR2 reads SYDVKM. The CDR3 consists of 12 residues. The CDR3 DNA is TGTGCCAGCAGTCCTCCCGGAACTGAAGCTTTCTTT. As protein: CASSPPGTEAFF.

The table lists this clonotype with a few counts. The V and J genes are TRBV28 and TRBJ1-5; no firm D call. V was clipped by 2 bases and J by 5 bases, with 10 bases between them. The germline V gene has CDR1 MDHEN and CDR2 SYDVKM. The length of the CDR3 is 14 residues. The CDR3 DNA reads as TGTGCCAGCAGTTTAAGAGGGTATGATCAGCCCCAGCATTTT. Its translation: CASSLRGYDQPQHF.

The V call is TRBV30, the J call TRBJ2-7; TRBD1 matches 10 bases. This CDR3 spans 15 amino acids. V lost 2 bases, J lost 1 base, and 5 bases stayed unmatched. Germline V gene data show CDR1 as GTSNPN and CDR2 as SVGIG (reference sequence). The chain's CDR3 is CAWSPRDRGSYEQYV. The CDR3 bases are TGTGCCTGGAGTCCTAGGGACAGGGGATCCTACGAGCAGTACGTC.

The rearrangement links TRBV30 to TRBJ2-5; 9 bases align to TRBD2. CDR3 length equals 14 residues. Germline assignment: CDR1 GTSNPN and CDR2 SVGIG (reference sequence). V dropped 2 bases and J dropped 5; count of bases not matched to a gene: 6. The CDR3 nucleotides are TGTGCCTGGAGTATAGCGGGAGTTCTGGAGACCCAGTACTTC. Translating gives CAWSIAGVLETQYF.

This clonotype was seen a few times. This chain links TRBV27 with TRBJ1-5; TRBD1 is a possible D gene (6 bases). The CDR3 is made up of 14 amino acids. Germline assignment: CDR1 MNHEY and CDR2 SMNVEV (reference sequence). V gave up 6 bases and J gave up 2 bases, with 11 bases separating them. Here the CDR3 reads CASRGGSGNQPQHF. The CDR3 DNA is TGTGCCAGCAGAGGGGGATCTGGCAATCAGCCCCAGCATTTT.

CDR3 nucleotides: TGTGCCAGCAGTTTAGCGGGAGGGGAACCCTTCTACGAGCAGTACTTC. Encoded protein: CASSLAGGEPFYEQYF. The chain recombines TRBV4-2 with TRBJ2-7, with 11 bases lining up with TRBD2. The V segment lost 6 bases and the J segment 3 bases; nucleotides outside the gene matches: 10. Germline-derived CDR1 and CDR2 are LGHNA and YNFKEQ. This CDR3 is built from 16 residues.

This clonotype was picked up a small number of times. The chain recombines TRBV4-1 with TRBJ2-7; D might be TRBD1 (6 bases). Germline values: CDR1 MGHRA, CDR2 YSYEKL. Trimming took 3 bases from V and 1 from J, leaving 13 bases between them. This CDR3 is built from 15 residues. In nucleotides, the CDR3 is TGCGCCAGCAGCCAGGGCCGGGACACTTCCTACGAGCAGTACTTC. It specifies CASSQGRDTSYEQYF.

In nucleotides, the CDR3 is TGTGCCAGCTCACCAGTGGCAAGCTCTGGGGCCAACGTCCTGACTTTC. Protein: CASSPVASSGANVLTF. The V and J genes are TRBV18 and TRBJ2-6; D not resolved. The CDR3 sequence is 16 residues long. V was clipped by 2 bases and J by 0 bases, with 8 bases between them. Per the germline V gene, CDR1 is KGHSH and CDR2 is LQKENI.

The V gene is TRBV28, the J gene TRBJ1-1; unclear D gene. CDR3 length: 17 residues. V lost 2 bases to trimming and J lost 0 bases, with 16 bases between them. Germline V gene lookup returns CDR1 MDHEN and CDR2 SYDVKM. The CDR3 region has the DNA TGTGCCAGCAGTTTAGGACGGTATCGTAACATGAACACTGAAGCTTTCTTT. It yields the protein CASSLGRYRNMNTEAFF.

The chain is built from TRBV11-2 and TRBJ2-1; D possibly corresponds to TRBD2 (9 bases). Trimming removed 0 bases from V and 9 bases from J, with 30 bases in between. The CDR3 has 20 amino acids. The germline CDR1 and CDR2 sequences are SGHAT and FQNNGV. In DNA form, the CDR3 reads TGTGCCAGCAGCTTAGATGACAGGGGAAGGCTAGCGGGAAGTGTTATTGAGCAGTTCTTC. As protein: CASSLDDRGRLAGSVIEQFF.

In this sample, this clonotype turned up a few times. The genes are TRBV7-2 and TRBJ2-4; D perhaps matches TRBD1 (5 bases). The CDR3 has 16 residues. Germline loops: CDR1 SGHTA, CDR2 FQGNSA. The V gene lost 5 bases and the J gene lost 0 bases, with 14 bases spanning the gap. CDR3 nucleotides: TGTGCCAGCAGCCCTCAGACAGAGGCAGCCAAAAACATTCAGTACTTC. This gives the protein CASSPQTEAAKNIQYF.

J is TRBJ1-6 and V is TRBV15; TRBD1 aligns across 10 bases. Germline V gene lookup returns CDR1 LNHNV and CDR2 YYDKDF (reference sequence). The CDR3 length is 15 residues. The trim removed 5 bases at V and 10 bases at J, leaving 8 bases unmatched. CDR3 amino acids: CATSSGQGEGSPLHF. CDR3 bases: TGTGCCACCAGCTCTGGACAGGGGGAAGGGTCACCCCTCCACTTT.

This chain links TRBV29-1 with TRBJ2-2; TRBD1 aligns across 8 bases. Germline V gene sequence: CDR1 SQVTM, CDR2 ANQGSEA. V dropped 7 bases and J dropped 1; count of bases not matched to a gene: 8. This CDR3 comprises 15 residues. This chain's CDR3 is CSAQWGTGNTGELFF. CDR3 nucleotide sequence: TGCAGCGCCCAGTGGGGGACAGGGAACACCGGGGAGCTGTTTTTT.

This clonotype was seen more than once but under ten times. In DNA form, the CDR3 reads TGTGCCACCAGCAGAGGGGTAAGCGGGAGGGCCAGAGACACTGAGCAGTTCTTC. It yields the protein CATSRGVSGRARDTEQFF. V and J are TRBV15 and TRBJ2-1; 10 positions match TRBD2. Per germline, CDR1 LNHNV and CDR2 YYDKDF (reference sequence). The CDR3 covers 18 residues. J lost 9 bases, V lost 1 base, and 15 bases had no gene match.

The chain uses TRBV4-3 and TRBJ2-2; the D gene is possibly TRBD2 (5 bases). CDR3 length equals 17 residues. The germline V and J ends were trimmed by 0 bases and 1 base, with 12 bases remaining between them. Germline V gene lookup returns CDR1 LGHNA and CDR2 YSLEER. In DNA, the CDR3 is TGCGCCAGCAGCCAAGAGCCCCCGCGGGTGAACACCGGGGAGCTGTTTTTT. Its translation is CASSQEPPRVNTGELFF.

The genes are TRBV24-1 and TRBJ2-5; D is unclear. This CDR3 is 11 amino acids long. The germline CDR1 and CDR2 sequences are KGHDR and SFDVKD. V was pared by 7 bases and J by 4 bases, with 6 bases between. CDR3 in DNA: TGTGCCACCAGCACCGGAGAGACCCAGTACTTC. Amino acids: CATSTGETQYF.

The chain is built from TRBV12-3 or TRBV12-4 and TRBJ1-3; D unclear. This CDR3 spans 12 amino acids. The V end lost 5 bases, the J end lost 6 bases, and 8 bases lay between the germline ends. The CDR3 region is CASSPGVNTIYF. For the CDR3, the DNA is TGTGCCAGCAGTCCCGGGGTAAACACCATATATTTT.

V is TRBV5-5 and J is TRBJ2-7; 7 positions match TRBD2. The CDR3 runs to 14 residues. Germline values: CDR1 SGHKS, CDR2 YYEKEE (reference sequence). CDR3 region: CASTLTGGSYEQYV. CDR3 nucleotide sequence: TGTGCCAGCACCTTGACGGGGGGCTCCTACGAGCAGTACGTC.

This sequence joins TRBV12-3 or TRBV12-4 and TRBJ2-5; D is ambiguous. The CDR3 spans 14 residues. The V end was cut by 3 bases, the J end by 2 bases, with 10 bases between. The CDR3 bases are TGTGCCAGCAGTTTGTTTCAGAGACAAGAGACCCAGTACTTC. Its protein is CASSLFQRQETQYF.

The chain employs TRBV7-6 and TRBJ2-7, with a weak D call TRBD1 (6 bases). This CDR3 has 12 residues. Germline V gene lookup returns CDR1 SGHVS and CDR2 FNYEAQ. V lost 9 bases to trimming and J lost 4 bases, with 13 bases between them. CDR3: CASGAGVYEQYF. Written as DNA, the CDR3 is TGTGCCAGTGGCGCAGGGGTTTACGAGCAGTACTTC.

The chain recombines TRBV19 with TRBJ2-1; TRBD2 agrees at 8 bases. From germline, CDR1 is LNHDA and CDR2 SQIVND (reference sequence). This CDR3 has 15 amino acids. Trimming took 4 bases from V and 3 from J; bases not matched to a gene: 5. CDR3 in amino acids: CASSKTSDFYNEQFF. CDR3 coding DNA: TGTGCCAGTAGTAAGACTAGCGACTTCTACAATGAGCAGTTCTTC. Full variable domain (missing parts from reference TRBV19 and TRBJ2-1): DGGITQSPKYLFRKEGQNVTLSCEQNLNHDAMYWYRQDPGQGLRLIYYSQIVNDFQKGDIAEGYSVSREKKESFPLTVTSAQKNPTAFYLCASSKTSDFYNEQFFGPGTRLTVL.

The chain combines TRBV11-3 with TRBJ1-1; 7 bases align to TRBD1. The germline V gene encodes CDR1 SGHNT and CDR2 YENEEA. V shed 6 bases and J 6 bases; nucleotides not matched to a gene: 7. CDR3 size: 13 residues. CDR3 sequence reads: CASRDQGGAEAFF. The CDR3 DNA is TGTGCCAGCAGGGACCAGGGGGGAGCTGAAGCTTTCTTT.